This entry concerns a single T cell receptor beta chain. The record originates from a study of blood T cells in healthy people across ages. PCR was performed a second time for 7 to 11 cycles using a sample-barcoded 5' primer and a J-beta primer mix. TCRdb re-called the 5' RACE reads with MiXCR, one entry per CDR3 protein. Of about a million distinct CDR3 sequences in the sample, more than 30% were seen once. Germline lookup yields CDR1 DFQATT and CDR2 SNEGSKA (reference sequence). The CDR3 covers 14 residues. Trimming cost V 4 bases and J 5 bases, with 17 bases left between them. Sequenced input: blood. This clonotype was sampled from a man between 18 and 29 years old in good health. The V and J genes are TRBV20-1 and TRBJ1-1; D not resolved. This chain's CDR3 is CSATKLDARTEAFF. In DNA, the CDR3 is TGCAGTGCTACAAAATTAGACGCTAGGACTGAAGCTTTCTTT.